This TCR beta chain stems from a study of T cells after yellow fever vaccination. Trimming stripped 6 bases from V and 4 bases from J, with 18 bases between. Germline loops: CDR1 DFQATT, CDR2 SNEGSKA (reference sequence). This CDR3 is built from 14 residues. Each CDR3 protein gets one entry after TCRdb re-called the 5' RACE reads with MiXCR. There are about 300,000 distinct CDR3 sequences in the sample; 6.8% occur only once, and 15% to 20% lies in the top ten. This clonotype was detected a few times. Source: PBMCs, taken about 49 days after the first yellow fever vaccination. The chain carries TRBV20-1 and TRBJ2-5, with D maybe TRBD1 (6 bases). The clonotype comes from a man younger than 30 who received the YFV17D yellow fever vaccine. CDR3 nucleotides: TGCAGTGCACCCCCAGGGGTCCAGGGAGAGACCCAGTACTTC. As protein: CSAPPGVQGETQYF.